The entry that follows covers one TCR beta chain sequence. Its antigen is not known. The sample originates from a study of monozygotic twins with inflammatory bowel disease. General observations from the study: Variability may have been added to patient repertoires by differing immunosuppressive treatments.

Every donor provided one blood sample measuring approximately 2.7 ml. The CDR3 runs 15 residues. Germline-derived CDR1 and CDR2 are SGHRS and YFSETQ. Both the TCRalpha cDNA and the TCRbeta cDNA were taken through two nested PCRs, lasting around 15 and 9 cycles. One entry per CDR3 protein, without DNA, is what TCRdb gives after re-calling the 5' RACE reads. Seen in this sample are 140,000 to 150,000 distinct CDR3 sequences; the ten most common clones hold approximately 1.2%. Sequencing was carried out using blood. This sequence joins TRBV5-1 and TRBJ2-2; TCRdb returns TRBD2, unconfirmable since there is no DNA. This TCR was recovered from a human donor with ulcerative colitis or Crohn's disease, or a healthy co-twin of an affected twin (not recorded which). This chain's CDR3 is CASSLRQGGTGELFF.